This passage covers 31 T cell receptor beta chains from one sample sequenced in a study of shared clonotypes between healthy human individuals. Profiled with immunoSEQ multiplex PCR; TCRdb holds only in-frame clones, not every one. This table has some 2,100,000 clones, around 93% appearing once. Positively selected for CCR7, the CD45RO-negative cells used as naive CD8 cells excluded terminally differentiated effector memory CD45RA+ cells. The sequenced sample consisted of naive CD8+ T cells from PBMCs. The source is a man between 18 and 29 years old in good health. Some clones in this sample may be carry-over from other donors' samples.

The genes are TRBV9 and TRBJ1-1; 10 bases are shared with TRBD1. The CDR3 extends over 15 amino acids. V was pared by 4 bases and J by 3 bases, with 6 bases of the junction left unmatched. The V gene's germline CDR1 is SGDLS and CDR2 YYNGEE. CDR3 coding DNA: TGTGCCAGCAGCTCCCGGACAGGGGGAGACACTGAAGCTTTCTTT. It specifies CASSSRTGGDTEAFF.

The CDR3 sequence: CASSVPGPTYEQYF. For the CDR3, the DNA is TGTGCCAGCAGCGTGCCGGGACCGACCTACGAGCAGTACTTC. The V call is TRBV7-9, the J call TRBJ2-7; D is tentatively TRBD1 or TRBD2 (5 bases each). The V gene's germline CDR1 is SEHNR and CDR2 FQNEAQ (reference sequence). V was cut by 5 bases and J by 2 bases, with 13 bases left in between. This CDR3 region has 14 residues.

The chain combines TRBV4-1 with TRBJ2-7; TRBD2 agrees at 8 bases. The CDR3 length is 16 residues. V was pared by 1 base and J by 1 base, with 6 bases of the junction left unmatched. Germline assignment: CDR1 MGHRA and CDR2 YSYEKL. Written as DNA, the CDR3 is TGCGCCAGCAGCCAAGGGAGCGGGAGATTATCCTACGAGCAGTACTTC. Protein: CASSQGSGRLSYEQYF.

The chain couples TRBV9 to TRBJ2-1; D is perhaps TRBD1 (5 bases). V was trimmed by 3 bases and J by 3 bases, leaving 16 bases between them. CDR1 and CDR2 (germline): SGDLS, YYNGEE. This CDR3 region has 16 residues. The CDR3 sequence: CASSAVRGGYYNEQFF. The CDR3, as DNA: TGTGCCAGCAGCGCCGTAAGGGGCGGATACTACAATGAGCAGTTCTTC.

V gene TRBV27 combines with J gene TRBJ2-7, with a weak D call TRBD2 (6 bases). The V and J ends lost 3 bases and 7 bases respectively, with 13 bases between them. Germline CDR1 is MNHEY and CDR2 is SMNVEV (reference sequence). The CDR3 is 13 amino acids. For the CDR3, the DNA is TGTGCCAGCAGTTTGGTTCTAGCGAGTGAGCAGTACTTC. Translating gives CASSLVLASEQYF.

The chain uses TRBV9 and TRBJ2-1; 7 positions match TRBD1. This CDR3 is built from 13 residues. V was clipped by 4 bases and J by 6 bases; unmatched bases: 4. Germline assignment: CDR1 SGDLS and CDR2 YYNGEE. CDR3 amino acids: CASSRGQLNEQFF. The CDR3 DNA is TGTGCCAGCAGCCGGGGACAGCTCAATGAGCAGTTCTTC.

The chain joins TRBV19 to TRBJ1-1; 8 positions match TRBD1. CDR1 LNHDA and CDR2 SQIVND come from the germline V gene (reference sequence). CDR3 length: 12 residues. J was trimmed by 3 bases and V by 8 bases; bases with no gene match: 2. The CDR3 sequence: CASRQGHTEAFF. The DNA for the CDR3 is TGTGCCAGTCGACAGGGGCACACTGAAGCTTTCTTT.

This clone was picked up a small number of times. This sample includes further DNA sequences coding for the same CDR3. The chain uses TRBV19 and TRBJ2-7; no reliable D call. V lost 6 bases, J lost 2 bases, and 11 bases lay in between. There are 13 residues in the CDR3. Germline CDR1 is LNHDA and CDR2 is SQIVND (reference sequence). The CDR3 sequence is CASSTDRAYEQYF. Here the CDR3 DNA reads TGTGCCAGTAGCACAGACCGTGCCTACGAGCAGTACTTC.

This chain uses TRBV19 with TRBJ2-7, with D perhaps given as TRBD1 or TRBD2 (5 bases each). Trimming cost V 5 bases and J 2 bases, with 13 bases left between them. The CDR3 runs to 14 residues. Germline assignment: CDR1 LNHDA and CDR2 SQIVND (reference sequence). CDR3 DNA sequence: TGTGCCAGTAGTCCAGGGACCTACGCCTACGAGCAGTACTTC. This translates into CASSPGTYAYEQYF.

V usage is TRBV2 and J usage is TRBJ2-1; the match to TRBD2 covers 15 bases. Per the germline V gene, CDR1 is SNHLY and CDR2 is FYNNEI. The CDR3 runs 16 residues. Trimming took 3 bases from V and 8 from J; bases not matched to a gene: 5. The DNA for the CDR3 is TGTGCCAGCAGTGAGCCGGGACTAGCGGGAGGTGATGAGCAGTTCTTC. This codes for CASSEPGLAGGDEQFF.

The chain combines TRBV6-6 with TRBJ2-1; D gene uncertain. The CDR3 is 12 residues long. From germline, CDR1 is MNHNY and CDR2 SVGAGI (reference sequence). V lost 6 bases to trimming and J lost 5 bases, with 8 bases between them. The CDR3 nucleotides read TGTGCCAGCAGCTCAAGGGACAATGAGCAGTTCTTC. Its translation is CASSSRDNEQFF.

This rearrangement joins TRBV6-5 to TRBJ1-2; D uncertain. CDR1 and CDR2 (germline): MNHEY, SVGAGI. The CDR3 has 14 amino acids. V gave up 6 bases and J gave up 4 bases, with 15 bases separating them. The CDR3 loop reads CASSLYQEFYGYTF. The DNA of the CDR3 is TGTGCCAGCAGCCTATACCAGGAGTTCTATGGCTACACCTTC.

This clone was seen only a few times. The rearrangement uses TRBV15 and TRBJ2-2, with D perhaps TRBD1 (7 bases). This CDR3 spans 15 amino acids. The ends were cut back, 4 bases at V and 5 bases at J, with 14 bases in the middle. In germline, CDR1 is LNHNV, CDR2 YYDKDF (reference sequence). The CDR3 region is CATSTWTGGTGELFF. CDR3 nucleotide sequence: TGTGCCACCAGCACCTGGACAGGAGGGACCGGGGAGCTGTTTTTT.

This rearrangement joins TRBV7-9 to TRBJ1-1; a possible D gene is TRBD1 (6 bases). Trimming shortened V by 3 bases and J by 7 bases, and 9 bases separated the two germline ends. Looked up from germline, CDR1 is SEHNR and CDR2 is FQNEAQ (reference sequence). The CDR3 spans 12 residues. CDR3 region: CASSFQTGEAFF. CDR3 nucleotide sequence: TGTGCCAGCAGCTTTCAGACAGGTGAAGCTTTCTTT.

V and J are TRBV10-3 and TRBJ2-1; 7 bases align to TRBD2. CDR1 ENHRY and CDR2 SYGVKD come from the germline V gene. V lost 8 bases, J lost 0 bases, and 10 bases stayed unmatched. This CDR3 is 16 amino acids long. CDR3 in DNA: TGTGCCATCTCGCCCAGCGGGGCGAGCTCCTACAATGAGCAGTTCTTC. Its protein product is CAISPSGASSYNEQFF.

The chain has TRBV7-9 and TRBJ2-7; D perhaps matches TRBD2 (6 bases). This CDR3 is 15 amino acids long. CDR1 SEHNR and CDR2 FQNEAQ come from the germline V gene (reference sequence). With 4 bases removed from V and 0 bases from J, the gap between germline ends came to 13 bases. The CDR3 DNA reads TGTGCCAGCAGCTCGCGGGACGGGGTCTCCTACGAGCAGTACTTC. This translates into CASSSRDGVSYEQYF.

The count of this clone is one. This rearrangement joins TRBV5-1 to TRBJ2-1; D is unresolved. CDR1 SGHRS and CDR2 YFSETQ come from the germline V gene. The V gene lost 0 bases and the J gene lost 8 bases, with 15 bases spanning the gap. The CDR3 has 15 amino acids. Written as DNA, the CDR3 is TGCGCCAGCAGCTTGGCAGGTTTTCATCGGCATGAGCAGTTCTTC. This translates into CASSLAGFHRHEQFF.

The V call is TRBV6-1, the J call TRBJ2-2, with D perhaps assigned TRBD1 or TRBD2 (7 bases each). The CDR3 has 13 amino acids. V lost 11 bases to trimming and J lost 6 bases, with 16 bases between them. Per germline, CDR1 MNHNS and CDR2 SASEGT. CDR3 region: CARETGRAGELFF. The CDR3 DNA reads TGTGCCCGCGAGACAGGGAGGGCCGGGGAGCTGTTTTTT.

This chain connects TRBV5-1 to TRBJ2-3; the match to TRBD1 covers 10 bases. Unmatched junction bases numbered 5, after V lost 4 bases and J lost 0 bases. Germline V gives CDR1 SGHRS, CDR2 YFSETQ. The CDR3 runs to 16 residues. CDR3 sequence (DNA): TGCGCCAGCAGCAGGGGGACAGGGGACAGCACAGATACGCAGTATTTT. It is translated as CASSRGTGDSTDTQYF.

A single count supports this clone. The chain links TRBV7-6 to TRBJ1-2, with D tentatively TRBD1 (6 bases). In germline, CDR1 is SGHVS, CDR2 FNYEAQ. Trimming left V 3 bases short and J 4 bases short, with 21 bases between. CDR3 size: 17 residues. CDR3 nucleotides: TGTGCCAGCAGCTTTCAACAGGGACATCCCCCTATCTATGGCTACACCTTC. Its translation: CASSFQQGHPPIYGYTF. Variable domain in full (rest from reference TRBV7-6 and TRBJ1-2): GAGVSQSPRYKVTKRGQDVALRCDPISGHVSLYWYRQALGQGPEFLTYFNYEAQQDKSGLPNDRFSAERPEGSISTLTIQRTEQRDSAMYRCASSFQQGHPPIYGYTFGSGTRLTVV.

The J gene is TRBJ1-1, the V gene TRBV7-3, with 8 bases identical to TRBD1. The CDR3 runs 16 residues. Looked up from germline, CDR1 is SGHTA and CDR2 is FQGTGA. Losses at the gene ends were 1 base for V and 4 bases for J; bases not matched to a gene: 8. Here the CDR3 DNA reads TGTGCCAGCAGCTTAATGCCCAGGGGGCAGAGCACTGAAGCTTTCTTT. Translating it yields CASSLMPRGQSTEAFF.

This chain links TRBV4-1 with TRBJ2-7, with 8 bases fitting TRBD1. V lost 5 bases to trimming and J lost 6 bases; unmatched junction nucleotides: 12. This CDR3 has 15 residues. Germline V gene sequence: CDR1 MGHRA, CDR2 YSYEKL. CDR3 bases: TGCGCCAGCAGCGCCCGGGACAGGTCCTTTAGCGAGCAGTACTTC. It is translated as CASSARDRSFSEQYF.

J is TRBJ2-1 and V is TRBV10-2; TRBD2 matches 8 bases. Germline assignment: CDR1 WSHSY and CDR2 SAAADI. The CDR3 runs 14 residues. V shed 5 bases, J shed 2 bases, and the junction held 2 bases outside the gene matches. The CDR3 coding sequence is TGCGCCAGCAGTACGGGACTAGCCTACAATGAGCAGTTCTTC. It yields the protein CASSTGLAYNEQFF.

The CDR3 nucleotides are TGTGCCAGCAGTTTAAGCCCCCCGGAGAGCTCCTACGAGCAGTACTTC. This gives the protein CASSLSPPESSYEQYF. This chain joins TRBV27 and TRBJ2-7; D is undetermined. Trimming left V 2 bases short and J 0 bases short, with 14 bases between. Germline CDR1 is MNHEY and CDR2 is SMNVEV (reference sequence). The CDR3 contains 16 residues.

A remark on this clone: This CDR3 is also generated by other DNA sequences in the sample. The rearrangement links TRBV9 to TRBJ1-5; TRBD1 is a possible D gene (5 bases). Trimming removed 0 bases from V and 4 bases from J, with 8 bases in between. The CDR3 has 14 amino acids. Germline V gene data show CDR1 as SGDLS and CDR2 as YYNGEE. CDR3 protein: CASSVDGGNQPQHF. The CDR3, as DNA: TGTGCCAGCAGCGTAGATGGGGGGAATCAGCCCCAGCATTTT.

On this clone itself: This sequence may be a read error, since a much larger clone differs from it by one base. At the DNA level, this CDR3 is encoded by other sequences in the same sample as well. The chain combines TRBV27 with TRBJ2-7; TRBD1 is a possible D gene (5 bases). The CDR3 consists of 13 residues. Trimming stripped 3 bases from V and 2 bases from J, with 8 bases between. Germline V gives CDR1 MNHEY, CDR2 SMNVEV (reference sequence). DNA for the CDR3: TGTGCCAGCAGTTTCGGACACACCTACGAGCAGTACTTC. Translated: CASSFGHTYEQYF.

As concerns this clone: Other nucleotide sequences in the sample specify the same CDR3. This chain uses TRBV27 with TRBJ1-1; D uncertain. CDR1 is MNHEY and CDR2 is SMNVEV in the germline V gene (reference sequence). The CDR3 has 14 residues. The V end lost 3 bases, the J end lost 1 base, and 9 bases lay between the germline ends. The CDR3 bases are TGTGCCAGCAGTTTGAGCAGAGCGAACACTGAAGCTTTCTTT. Protein: CASSLSRANTEAFF.

The V call is TRBV7-9, the J call TRBJ2-2; D possibly corresponds to TRBD1 (5 bases). V was shortened by 2 bases and J by 6 bases, with 13 bases between the two germline ends. CDR1 and CDR2 from the germline V gene are SEHNR and FQNEAQ (reference sequence). CDR3 size: 15 residues. The CDR3 bases are TGTGCCAGCAGCTTATTCCTAGGGGTCGCCGGGGAGCTGTTTTTT. Translation gives CASSLFLGVAGELFF.

The genes are TRBV7-9 and TRBJ2-2, with TRBD1 matching over 9 bases. The germline V gene encodes CDR1 SEHNR and CDR2 FQNEAQ (reference sequence). This CDR3 spans 14 amino acids. The junction had 7 bases not matched to a gene; V was cut back by 8 bases and J by 6 bases. The CDR3 reads CASGRDRVPGELFF. The CDR3 DNA reads as TGTGCCAGCGGTAGGGACAGGGTCCCCGGGGAGCTGTTTTTT.

This chain joins TRBV11-2 and TRBJ2-5; 7 nucleotides line up with TRBD1. V gave up 7 bases and J gave up 5 bases; unmatched junction bases: 13. Germline V lookup: CDR1 SGHAT, CDR2 FQNNGV. The CDR3 totals 15 residues. CDR3 nucleotides: TGTGCCAGCACCTCACGGCAGGGGGTTTTGGAGACCCAGTACTTC. This encodes CASTSRQGVLETQYF.

This chain links TRBV5-1 with TRBJ2-6; D gene unclear. CDR3 size: 16 residues. V was cut by 1 base and J by 0 bases, with 8 bases left in between. Germline V CDR1 and CDR2: SGHRS, YFSETQ. The CDR3 bases are TGCGCCAGCAGCTTGATCAGTCCCTCTGGGGCCAACGTCCTGACTTTC. This gives the protein CASSLISPSGANVLTF.